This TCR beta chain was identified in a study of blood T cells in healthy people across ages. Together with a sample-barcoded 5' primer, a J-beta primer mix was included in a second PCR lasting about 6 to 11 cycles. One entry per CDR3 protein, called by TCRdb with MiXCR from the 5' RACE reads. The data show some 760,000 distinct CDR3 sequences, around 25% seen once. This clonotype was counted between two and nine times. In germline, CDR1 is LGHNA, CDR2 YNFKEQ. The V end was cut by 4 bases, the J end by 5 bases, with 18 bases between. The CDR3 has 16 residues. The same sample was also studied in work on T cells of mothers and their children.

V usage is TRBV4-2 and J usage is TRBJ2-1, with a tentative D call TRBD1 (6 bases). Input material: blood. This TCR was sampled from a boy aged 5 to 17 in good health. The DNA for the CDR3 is TGTGCCAGCAGCCGCCTGCCCTGGGACACGAACAATGAGCAGTTCTTC. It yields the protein CASSRLPWDTNNEQFF.